The subject of this entry is one T cell receptor beta chain. Its target is unknown. The data originate from a study of PD-1 blockade in classical Hodgkin lymphoma. Repertoires were generated with immunoSEQ multiplex PCR, while TCRdb's copy carries only in-frame clones and drops some. The sample shows more than 15,000 clones, around 84% of them seen only once. As for time point: newly diagnosed, previously untreated cHL patient sample. The authors purified CD4+ T cells from thawed PBMCs by magnetic negative selection. Newly diagnosed, untreated classical Hodgkin lymphoma PBMCs served as comparison. CDR1 SNHLY and CDR2 FYNNEI come from the germline V gene. With V trimmed by 2 bases and J by 6 bases, 10 bases remained unmatched. The CDR3 length is 17 residues. Whole-study findings and limits: At baseline, newly diagnosed patients reportedly showed less TCR diversity than healthy donors. The causes of the repertoire differences, possibly disease activity or prior therapy, remain undefined.

The chain carries TRBV2 and TRBJ2-2; 9 bases are shared with TRBD2. The source of this sequence is a human donor with classical Hodgkin lymphoma. The sample taken for sequencing was CD4+ T cells from blood. The CDR3 nucleotides read TGTGCCAGCAGTGAACAGGTTGCGGGAGGGCCCGCCGGGGAGCTGTTTTTT. This gives the protein CASSEQVAGGPAGELFF.